This entry lists 17 T cell receptor beta chains sequenced from one sample in a study of T-cell reconstitution after alpha-beta-depleted transplantation in children (dated by TCRdb to the mid-2010s). Libraries were prepared through PCR. The listed sequencing device is Illumina HiSeq 2500. Molecular barcoding was employed in the preparation of TCR libraries, with unique molecular identifiers being used to normalize TCRbeta repertoire quantification. Using fastp trimming at Q25 and MiXCR clonotype assembly, TCRdb reanalyzed the public sequencing data and kept in-frame beta chains. Each entry merges the rows of one CDR3 protein and shows their most common DNA and genes. For this sample there are about 91,000 distinct CDR3 sequences; approximately 9.2% appear just once. The leading ten clones occupy 6.9% of the sample. Sample: PBMCs from the stem cell graft donor, taken from the stem cell graft. The receptor source for this set is a human donor who donated a stem cell graft to a child with congenital amegakaryocytic thrombocytopenia.

V is TRBV7-8 and J is TRBJ2-2, with D possibly matching TRBD1 (6 bases). V lost 6 bases and J 4 bases, leaving 12 bases between the germline ends. Per germline, CDR1 SGHVS and CDR2 FQNEAQ. CDR3 length: 14 residues. CDR3 sequence: CASRRDRTTGELFF. The CDR3 DNA is TGTGCCAGCAGAAGAGACAGGACCACCGGGGAGCTGTTTTTT.

At least ten counts were recorded for this clonotype. The CDR3 DNA reads TGTGCCAGCAGTTACTCGGGCGGGAGGGTATCCGATACGCAGTATTTT. This encodes CASSYSGGRVSDTQYF. This chain links TRBV6-5 with TRBJ2-3, with 9 positions matching TRBD2. The junction had 7 bases not matched to a gene; V was cut back by 0 bases and J by 6 bases. CDR1 MNHEY and CDR2 SVGAGI come from the germline V gene. This CDR3 has 16 amino acids.

This clonotype was counted ten times or more. The chain has TRBV5-6 and TRBJ2-7; D is undetermined. The CDR3 sequence is 12 residues long. CDR1 and CDR2 from the germline V gene are SGHDT and YYEEEE. Trimming stripped 0 bases from V and 4 bases from J, with 5 bases between. CDR3 residues: CASSLDLYEQYF. The CDR3 nucleotides are TGTGCCAGCAGCTTGGACCTATACGAGCAGTACTTC.

This clonotype was detected ten times or more. The J gene is TRBJ2-5, the V gene TRBV7-2, with TRBD2 matching over 10 bases. V was pared by 10 bases and J by 2 bases, with 7 bases of the junction left unmatched. The CDR3 loop spans 14 amino acids. Looked up from germline, CDR1 is SGHTA and CDR2 is FQGNSA. CDR3 sequence reads: CATGLAARQETQYF. In nucleotides, the CDR3 is TGTGCCACCGGACTAGCGGCAAGGCAAGAGACCCAGTACTTC.

This clonotype was seen many times. The chain combines TRBV2 with TRBJ2-6; 7 bases align to TRBD1. This CDR3 contains 14 residues. The V gene's germline CDR1 is SNHLY and CDR2 FYNNEI. J lost 2 bases, V lost 8 bases, and 3 bases had no gene match. In nucleotides, the CDR3 is TGTGCCAGCGGGACAGAAGCTGGGGCCAACGTCCTGACTTTC. This gives the protein CASGTEAGANVLTF. The full variable domain, with the rest looked up from reference TRBV2 and TRBJ2-6, is EPEVTQTPSHQVTQMGQEVILRCVPISNHLYFYWYRQILGQKVEFLVSFYNNEISEKSEIFDDQFSVERPDGSNFTLKIRSTKLEDSAMYFCASGTEAGANVLTFGAGSRLTVL.

This clonotype came up many times. The chain employs TRBV3-1 and TRBJ2-5; D is undetermined. The CDR3 runs to 12 residues. Germline lookup yields CDR1 LGHDT and CDR2 YNNKEL (reference sequence). V was trimmed by 0 bases and J by 4 bases, leaving 3 bases between them. CDR3 DNA sequence: TGTGCCAGCAGCCAAGATCGAGAGACCCAGTACTTC. As protein: CASSQDRETQYF.

This clonotype came up many times. The genes are TRBV20-1 and TRBJ2-7; 7 bases map to TRBD1. CDR1 is DFQATT, CDR2 SNEGSKA, per germline (reference sequence). CDR3 size: 12 residues. Trimming cost V 5 bases and J 3 bases; bases outside gene matches: 4. CDR3 loop: CSAPRDSYEQYF. The DNA of the CDR3 is TGCAGTGCTCCCAGGGACAGCTACGAGCAGTACTTC.

This clonotype was detected ten times or more. The chain is built from TRBV20-1 and TRBJ2-3; D unclear. Germline V gene sequence: CDR1 DFQATT, CDR2 SNEGSKA (reference sequence). The CDR3 has 11 amino acids. V was clipped by 4 bases and J by 3 bases, with 5 bases between them. CDR3 protein: CSATRTDTQYF. CDR3 nucleotides: TGCAGTGCTACCCGTACAGATACGCAGTATTTT.

The chain recombines TRBV7-2 with TRBJ2-7; 7 bases match TRBD1. There are 14 residues in the CDR3. Trimming at V came to 1 base and at J to 3 bases, leaving 3 bases not matched to a gene. Germline V gives CDR1 SGHTA, CDR2 FQGNSA. CDR3 in DNA: TGTGCCAGCAGCTTAGACAGGGGAAACTACGAGCAGTACTTC. The encoded protein is CASSLDRGNYEQYF.

This clonotype was seen many times. V usage is TRBV7-8 and J usage is TRBJ2-1; the D gene is possibly TRBD2 (5 bases). The CDR3 contains 16 residues. The V gene's germline CDR1 is SGHVS and CDR2 FQNEAQ. Between the trimmed V and J ends, which lost 1 base and 0 bases, there was a span of 10 bases. Written as DNA, the CDR3 is TGTGCCAGCAGCTTAGTTAGTGGGAGCTCCTACAATGAGCAGTTCTTC. This codes for CASSLVSGSSYNEQFF. Variable domain in full (rest from reference TRBV7-8 and TRBJ2-1): GAGVSQSPRYKVAKRGQDVALRCDPISGHVSLFWYQQALGQGPEFLTYFQNEAQLDKSGLPSDRFFAERPEGSVSTLKIQRTQQEDSAVYLCASSLVSGSSYNEQFFGPGTRLTVL.

This clonotype was counted ten times or more. The chain joins TRBV5-1 to TRBJ2-7; 10 positions agree with TRBD1. The V and J ends lost 4 bases and 3 bases, in that order; junction bases with no gene match: 4. In germline, CDR1 is SGHRS, CDR2 YFSETQ. The CDR3 contains 14 residues. The CDR3 spells CASSRGQGIYEQYF. The CDR3 DNA reads TGCGCCAGCAGCAGGGGACAGGGGATCTACGAGCAGTACTTC.

This clonotype was counted many times. The chain joins TRBV5-1 to TRBJ2-1; D gene ambiguous. CDR1 and CDR2 from the germline V gene are SGHRS and YFSETQ. CDR3 length: 12 residues. Trimming took off 0 bases at V and 5 bases at J, with 3 bases between the two ends. The CDR3 DNA follows: TGCGCCAGCAGCTTGGTGGACAATGAGCAGTTCTTC. Protein: CASSLVDNEQFF.

This clonotype came up many times. The chain uses TRBV10-3 and TRBJ2-1, with D possibly being TRBD1 (6 bases). This CDR3 has 13 residues. V was cut by 5 bases and J by 7 bases, with 12 bases left in between. Germline assignment: CDR1 ENHRY and CDR2 SYGVKD. As DNA, the CDR3 is TGTGCCATCAGTAGGGAAGGGGGAAATGAGCAGTTCTTC. It yields the protein CAISREGGNEQFF.

This clonotype was recorded many times. This chain links TRBV7-2 with TRBJ2-2, with D uncertain. The CDR3 length is 15 residues. V lost 5 bases and J 3 bases, leaving 13 bases between the germline ends. The germline gives CDR1 SGHTA, CDR2 FQGNSA. The CDR3 region has the DNA TGTGCCAGCAGCCGGACCTCTTCTGACACCGGGGAGCTGTTTTTT. Amino acids: CASSRTSSDTGELFF.

This clonotype was counted only a few times. V gene TRBV24-1 combines with J gene TRBJ2-5; D not certain. The germline CDR1 and CDR2 sequences are KGHDR and SFDVKD. The CDR3 is made up of 12 amino acids. V shed 5 bases and J shed 1 base, with 4 bases lying between them. The CDR3 spells CATSGPQETQYF. Written as DNA, the CDR3 is TGTGCCACCAGTGGACCCCAAGAGACCCAGTACTTC.

This clonotype has a count of ten or more. This chain links TRBV12-3 or TRBV12-4 with TRBJ2-2, with a weak D call TRBD2 (5 bases). The CDR3 sequence is 15 residues long. V was cut by 9 bases and J by 6 bases, with 20 bases left in between. This CDR3 is CASLGAARVSGELFF. In DNA, the CDR3 is TGTGCCAGTTTGGGAGCAGCTAGGGTATCCGGGGAGCTGTTTTTT.

Ten or more counts support this clonotype. The chain carries TRBV7-2 and TRBJ2-5; 7 nucleotides match TRBD1. The CDR3 has 14 amino acids. V lost 5 bases, J lost 4 bases, and 7 bases stayed unmatched. Germline V CDR1 and CDR2: SGHTA, FQGNSA. CDR3 in DNA: TGTGCCAGCAGCGAGGACAGGATAAGAGAGACCCAGTACTTC. Encoded protein: CASSEDRIRETQYF.